The entry below describes one T cell receptor (beta chain). The same CDR3 can be traced to other DNA sequences in this sample. All enrollees were roughly 18 to 89 years old and from about two dozen US areas. No more than 2 weeks before study entry, exposed participants had met a case of COVID-19. The data were produced by immunoSEQ multiplex PCR, yet TCRdb's version contains in-frame clones alone and is incomplete. Of 350,000 to 450,000 clones listed, approximately 91% are singletons. The CDR3 runs to 14 residues. The germline gives CDR1 SGHTA, CDR2 FQGNSA. V lost 2 bases, J lost 2 bases, and 9 bases lay in between. The entry originates in a study of blood T cell repertoires in COVID-19.

Sequencing input: PBMCs or T cells enriched from blood (not recorded which). This clonotype was obtained from a woman between 35 and 50 years old who had been exposed to COVID-19. The J gene is TRBJ1-2, the V gene TRBV7-2; D gene unclear. This CDR3 reads CASSLPGLNYGYTF. The CDR3 DNA sequence: TGTGCCAGCAGCTTACCGGGATTAAACTATGGCTACACCTTC.